The present T cell receptor beta chain was sequenced within a study of tissue T cells after allogeneic stem cell transplantation. About this clone itself: Gene labels here are mouse ones. The CDR3 extends 1 residue past the end of the read, so its final part is completed from the germline J gene.

The time point was: mouse harvest day 14 after allogeneic transplant. Each mouse received 10^7 T-cell-depleted marrow cells plus 10^6 splenic CD5+ T cells by tail vein. B6 (H2b) cells into BALB/c (H2d) mice; tissues taken at day 7 or 14. CDR3 sequences, V/J genes, frequencies and template counts came from survey-depth TCRbeta sequencing. The table came from immunoSEQ multiplex PCR; TCRdb's copy has only in-frame clones and leaves some out. The table shows roughly 3,200 clones, with roughly 53% occurring only once. The germline gives CDR1 SNHLY, CDR2 FYNGKV (reference sequence). V trimming: 0 bases; J trimming: 0 bases; junction bases outside the gene matches: 1. The CDR3 is made up of 16 amino acids.

This TCR derives from a female BALB/c mouse given C57BL/6 T cells with graft-versus-host disease after an allogeneic hematopoietic cell transplant. The sequenced sample was gut tissue. The chain combines TRBV3 with TRBJ2-3, with 9 bases fitting TRBD2. The CDR3 loop reads CASSLALGGSAETLYF. The sequenced CDR3 bases are TGTGCCAGCAGCTTAGCGCTGGGGGGGAGTGCAGAAACGCTGTAT.